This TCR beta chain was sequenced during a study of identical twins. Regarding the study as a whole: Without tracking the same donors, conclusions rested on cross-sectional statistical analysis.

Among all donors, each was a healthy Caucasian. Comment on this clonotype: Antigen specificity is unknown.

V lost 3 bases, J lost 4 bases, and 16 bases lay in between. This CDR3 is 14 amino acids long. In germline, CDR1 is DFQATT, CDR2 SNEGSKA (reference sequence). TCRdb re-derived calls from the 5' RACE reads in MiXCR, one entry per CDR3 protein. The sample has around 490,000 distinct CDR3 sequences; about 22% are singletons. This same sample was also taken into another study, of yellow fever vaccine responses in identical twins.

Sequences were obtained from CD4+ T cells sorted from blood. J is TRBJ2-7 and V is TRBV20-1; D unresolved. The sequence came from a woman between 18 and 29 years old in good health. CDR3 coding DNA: TGCAGTGCTAGTATCAGACCCCCAACATACGAGCAGTACTTC. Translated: CSASIRPPTYEQYF.